This TCR beta chain was obtained from a study of radiation and T cells in renal cell carcinoma. Notes on the study in general: In blood, top tumor clones expanded by 2 weeks, shrinking by 4.

Notes on this clone: Its antigen is not known.

Time point given: blood 4 weeks post-SBRT, at nephrectomy. Indicated treatment: 15 Gy SBRT to primary tumor, nephrectomy 4 weeks later. Nephrectomy followed 15 Gy stereotactic body radiation by 4 weeks. Radiation-treated patients gave blood at baseline, week 2 and week 4. Clear cell pathology was present in this patient's renal cell carcinoma. The V and J ends lost 3 bases and 0 bases respectively, with 8 bases between them. Germline V gives CDR1 LNHDA, CDR2 SQIVND (reference sequence). CDR3 length: 14 residues. TCRdb's copy holds only in-frame clones and misses some; the assay was immunoSEQ multiplex PCR. The table records 140,000 or so clones, 75% to 90% of them present only once.

The starting material was blood, obtained from a patient whose treatment included radiotherapy and nephrectomy. V usage is TRBV19 and J usage is TRBJ2-5, with D tentatively TRBD2 (5 bases). The clonotype comes from a woman in her forties or fifties with renal cell carcinoma. CDR3 sequence: CASSIFGDQETQYF. In DNA, the CDR3 is TGTGCCAGTAGTATCTTCGGGGACCAAGAGACCCAGTACTTC.